This TCR beta chain emerged from a study of post-analysis software for immune sequencing data (dated by TCRdb to between 2014 and 2016). Background for the entire study: Relapsing-remitting, secondary progressive and progressive-relapsing multiple sclerosis were recorded as disease courses, and subtype annotation was lacking for some patients. Patient repertoires were compared against ten to eleven previously published healthy control repertoires from donors aged about 6 to 27 years. A subset of samples was prepared in parallel using single-end sample barcoding, then pooled and co-amplified after Illumina adapter ligation.

TCR beta repertoires were profiled from peripheral blood of more than ten young patients with multiple sclerosis to demonstrate the VDJtools post-analysis software. Multiple sclerosis patients were children and adolescents aged roughly 6 to 15 years. The receptor library was made with PCR. Sequenced on an Illumina HiSeq 2500. To reduce PCR and sequencing biases, unique molecular identifiers were incorporated into the TCR beta cDNA libraries. Per 1 to 10 million input T cells, some 500,000 cDNA molecules were obtained, such that each molecule approximated one T cell. Patient libraries were prepared and sequenced with the same protocol used for the earlier healthy control dataset. Samples belonging to the same batch were prepared together, multiplexed and sequenced on a shared HiSeq lane. The authors' analysis ran thus. MIGEC was used to process the raw barcoded reads, and molecular identifier groups with only a single read were discarded before consensus assembly and CDR3 extraction. VDJtools was used for post-analysis of the clonotype tables, with diversity normalized by down-sampling every dataset to the smallest sample size. In repertoire overlap clustering, CDR3 amino acid sequences, but not nucleotide sequences, were matched to correct batch-related cross-sample contamination. The raw public data were reprocessed by TCRdb itself: fastp quality trimming at Q25, MiXCR clonotype calling, in-frame beta chains only. Rows are combined by CDR3 protein, so each entry shows the most common genes and DNA. The V and J calls were determined by TCRdb, not by the authors. The sample table lists 350,000 to 500,000 distinct CDR3 sequences, approximately 42% of them with a count of one. The ten biggest clones cover approximately 7.1% of the sample.

About this clonotype itself: Its antigen is not yet known. No much larger clone is present one base from it, and per-base qualities are unavailable.

The germline V gene encodes CDR1 DFQATT and CDR2 SNEGSKA (reference sequence). Clipping removes 3 bases from V and 4 bases from J, with 11 as the unmatched junction base count. Inclusive of the bounding cysteine and phenylalanine, the CDR3 is 15 residues long. Just CDR3 DNA is preserved here, 45 bases in frame from base 1. Beyond this particular receptor, the publication reports: Four to six TRBV segments, including TRBV5-6, TRBV5-1 and TRBV20-1, were significantly more frequent in patients than controls. Direct clustering with F measure revealed strong co-clustering of samples prepared in the same batch, which led to a batch-effect correction. Compared with controls, multiple sclerosis patients had significantly lower normalized Chao1 diversity, a finding suggesting substantial peripheral T-cell clonal expansion. The control group was slightly older than the multiple sclerosis patient group.

This sequence was found in a girl aged 2 to 9 with multiple sclerosis. The material sequenced was blood. The chain is encoded by TRBV20-1 joined to TRBJ2-7; 8 bases in the middle match TRBD2. The nucleotide sequence is given as TGCAGTGCTAGTGCCGGGACTAGAGTTCCATACGAGCAGTACTTC. It translates as CSASAGTRVPYEQYF.